This entry lists 6 T cell receptor beta chains sequenced from one sample in a study of blood T cell repertoires in COVID-19 (TCRdb year 2020). Library creation used the immunoSEQ multiplex PCR assay. In its TCRdb copy, this immuneACCESS table keeps in-frame sequences only and misses some clones. Where compared with another copy, unresolved V genes explain less than half of these, and the others have no known cause. This sample has roughly 63,000 clones in its table, and about 91% of those were observed once. Roughly 8% of the sample is in the top ten clones. The specimen was peripheral blood. The source is a middle-aged man with active COVID-19.

The genes are TRBV25-1 and TRBJ1-2; D unclear. V was pared by 4 bases and J by 3 bases, with 12 bases between. The germline V gene encodes CDR1 MGHDK and CDR2 SYGVNS. The CDR3 covers 14 residues. In DNA, the CDR3 is TGTGCCAGCAGTGGGGAGGGATGGGACTATGGCTACACCTTC. Protein product: CASSGEGWDYGYTF.

The chain combines TRBV6-5 with TRBJ2-3, with D perhaps matching TRBD2 (7 bases). Trimming removed 7 bases at V and 1 base at J, with 15 bases between. Germline CDR1 reads MNHEY; CDR2 reads SVGAGI. The CDR3 is 15 amino acids. CDR3 sequence reads: CASTYGGPGTDTQYF. DNA for the CDR3: TGTGCCAGCACATACGGGGGGCCCGGCACAGATACGCAGTATTTT.

This sequence joins TRBV7-3 and TRBJ2-2; 11 bases align to TRBD2. The junction had 5 bases not matched to a gene; V was cut back by 3 bases and J by 2 bases. The CDR3 covers 17 residues. From germline, CDR1 is SGHTA and CDR2 FQGTGA. In DNA, the CDR3 is TGTGCCAGCAGCTTTTCTAGCGGGGGGCCAAACACCGGGGAGCTGTTTTTT. Residues: CASSFSSGGPNTGELFF.

The rearrangement joins TRBV19 to TRBJ2-5; the match to TRBD1 covers 8 bases. The CDR3 runs 13 residues. Germline values: CDR1 LNHDA, CDR2 SQIVND (reference sequence). J was trimmed by 4 bases and V by 5 bases; bases with no gene match: 3. CDR3 nucleotide sequence: TGTGCCAGTAGTCCCACAGGGGGAGAGACCCAGTACTTC. Translation: CASSPTGGETQYF. The whole variable domain, filled in from reference TRBV19 and TRBJ2-5, reads DGGITQSPKYLFRKEGQNVTLSCEQNLNHDAMYWYRQDPGQGLRLIYYSQIVNDFQKGDIAEGYSVSREKKESFPLTVTSAQKNPTAFYLCASSPTGGETQYFGPGTRLLVL.

This chain joins TRBV6-5 and TRBJ1-4; 12 bases are shared with TRBD1. Germline lookup yields CDR1 MNHEY and CDR2 SVGAGI. The CDR3 sequence is 14 residues long. The J segment lost 8 bases and the V segment lost 6 bases, leaving 4 bases of the junction unmatched. CDR3 residues: CASRAGTGGEKLFF. In DNA form, the CDR3 reads TGTGCCAGCAGAGCCGGGACAGGGGGCGAAAAACTGTTTTTT.

The CDR3 region has the DNA TGTGCCAGCAGTTACTCTCGGGAGGAAAAACTGTTTTTT. Its protein is CASSYSREEKLFF. This chain links TRBV6-2 or TRBV6-3 with TRBJ1-4, with D unresolved. The germline gives CDR1 MNHEY, CDR2 SVGEGT. This CDR3 comprises 13 residues. V lost 0 bases to trimming and J lost 8 bases, with 7 bases between them.